This T cell receptor beta chain originates from a study of T cell changes during pregnancy in multiple sclerosis. This clone was counted a single time. Here immunoSEQ multiplex PCR was the method, and the copy in TCRdb shows in-frame clones only, minus some. The sample carries approximately 97,000 clones, 91% recorded once. From germline, CDR1 is MNHEY and CDR2 SVGAGI. The CDR3 extends over 13 amino acids. Trimming cost V 2 bases and J 7 bases, with 11 bases left between them. The clonotype originates from a female donor in good health, enrolled as a control in a pregnancy study. The rearrangement uses TRBV6-5 and TRBJ1-1; possibly TRBD1 for D (5 bases). Source: peripheral blood, taken after pregnancy. The chain's CDR3 is CASSYDSRFEAFF. The CDR3 DNA sequence: TGTGCCAGCAGTTACGACAGTCGCTTTGAAGCTTTCTTT.